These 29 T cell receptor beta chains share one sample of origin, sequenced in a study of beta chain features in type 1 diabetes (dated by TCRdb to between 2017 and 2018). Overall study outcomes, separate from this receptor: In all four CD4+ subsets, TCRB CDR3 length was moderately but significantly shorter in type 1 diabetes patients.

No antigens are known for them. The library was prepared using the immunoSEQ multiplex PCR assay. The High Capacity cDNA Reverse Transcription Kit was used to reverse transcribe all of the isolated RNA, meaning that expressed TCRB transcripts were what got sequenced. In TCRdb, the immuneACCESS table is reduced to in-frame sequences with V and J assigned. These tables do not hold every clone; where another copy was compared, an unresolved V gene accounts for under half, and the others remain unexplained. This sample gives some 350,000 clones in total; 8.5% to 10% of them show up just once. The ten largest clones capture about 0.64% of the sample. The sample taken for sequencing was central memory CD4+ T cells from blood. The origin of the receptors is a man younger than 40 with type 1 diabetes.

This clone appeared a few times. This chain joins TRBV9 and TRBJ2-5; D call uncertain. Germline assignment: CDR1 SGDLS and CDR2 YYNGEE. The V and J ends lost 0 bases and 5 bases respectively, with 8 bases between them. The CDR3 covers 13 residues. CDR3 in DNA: TGTGCCAGCAGCGTAGTGCCGAGCGAGACCCAGTACTTC. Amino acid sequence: CASSVVPSETQYF.

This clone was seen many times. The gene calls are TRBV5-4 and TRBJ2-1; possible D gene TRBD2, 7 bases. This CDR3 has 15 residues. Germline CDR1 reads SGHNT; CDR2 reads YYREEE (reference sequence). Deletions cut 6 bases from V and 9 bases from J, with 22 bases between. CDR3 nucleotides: TGTGCCAGCACCCTGGGGGCTAGCGGAGGCGGTGAGCAGTTCTTC. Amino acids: CASTLGASGGGEQFF. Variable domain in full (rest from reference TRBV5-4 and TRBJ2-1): ETGVTQSPTHLIKTRGQQVTLRCSSQSGHNTVSWYQQALGQGPQFIFQYYREEENGRGNFPPRFSGLQFPNYSSELNVNALELDDSALYLCASTLGASGGGEQFFGPGTRLTVL.

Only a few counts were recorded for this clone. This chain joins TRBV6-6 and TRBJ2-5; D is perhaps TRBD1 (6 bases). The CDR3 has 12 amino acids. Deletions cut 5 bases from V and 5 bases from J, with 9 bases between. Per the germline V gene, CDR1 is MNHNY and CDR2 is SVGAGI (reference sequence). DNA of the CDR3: TGTGCCAGCAGTGGGGGCCCCGAGACCCAGTACTTC. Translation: CASSGGPETQYF.

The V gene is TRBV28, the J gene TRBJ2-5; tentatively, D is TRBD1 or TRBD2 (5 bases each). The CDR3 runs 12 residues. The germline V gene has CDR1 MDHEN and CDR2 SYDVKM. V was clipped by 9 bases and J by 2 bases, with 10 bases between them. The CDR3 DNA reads TGTGCCAGTGAGGGGTCGCAAGAGACCCAGTACTTC. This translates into CASEGSQETQYF.

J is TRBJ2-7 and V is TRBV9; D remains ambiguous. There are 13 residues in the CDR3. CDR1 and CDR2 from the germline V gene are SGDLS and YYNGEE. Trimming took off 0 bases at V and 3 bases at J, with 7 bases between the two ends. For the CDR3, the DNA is TGTGCCAGCAGCGTAGCTCTAGACTACGAGCAGTACTTC. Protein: CASSVALDYEQYF.

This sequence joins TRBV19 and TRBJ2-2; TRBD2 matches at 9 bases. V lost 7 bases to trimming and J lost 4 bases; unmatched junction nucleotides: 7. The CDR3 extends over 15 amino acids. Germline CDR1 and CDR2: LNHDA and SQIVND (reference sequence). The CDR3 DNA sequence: TGTGCCAGTACCACCCAGGGACTAGCCACCGGGGAGCTGTTTTTT. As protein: CASTTQGLATGELFF.

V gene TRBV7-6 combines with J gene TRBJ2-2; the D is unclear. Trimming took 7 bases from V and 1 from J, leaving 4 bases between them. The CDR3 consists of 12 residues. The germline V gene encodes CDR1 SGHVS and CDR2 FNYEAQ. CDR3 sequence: CASNMNTGELFF. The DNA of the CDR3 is TGTGCCAGCAATATGAACACCGGGGAGCTGTTTTTT.

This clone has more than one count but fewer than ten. The CDR3 is CASSLAGVESTGELFF. CDR3 DNA: TGCGCCAGCAGCTTGGCCGGAGTGGAATCCACCGGGGAGCTGTTTTTT. V usage is TRBV5-1 and J usage is TRBJ2-2; D gene uncertain. The CDR3 length is 16 residues. From germline, CDR1 is SGHRS and CDR2 YFSETQ. V lost 0 bases and J lost 4, with 13 bases in between.

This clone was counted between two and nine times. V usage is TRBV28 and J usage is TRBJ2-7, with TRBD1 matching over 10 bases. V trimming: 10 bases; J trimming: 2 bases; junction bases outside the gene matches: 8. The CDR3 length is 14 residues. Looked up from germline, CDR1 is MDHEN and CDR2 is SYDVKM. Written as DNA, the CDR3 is TGTGCCACCCTCTGGACAGGGGGGACCTACGAGCAGTACTTC. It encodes CATLWTGGTYEQYF. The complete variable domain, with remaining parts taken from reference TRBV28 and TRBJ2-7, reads DVKVTQSSRYLVKRTGEKVFLECVQDMDHENMFWYRQDPGLGLRLIYFSYDVKMKEKGDIPEGYSVSREKKERFSLILESASTNQTSMYLCATLWTGGTYEQYFGPGTRLTVT.

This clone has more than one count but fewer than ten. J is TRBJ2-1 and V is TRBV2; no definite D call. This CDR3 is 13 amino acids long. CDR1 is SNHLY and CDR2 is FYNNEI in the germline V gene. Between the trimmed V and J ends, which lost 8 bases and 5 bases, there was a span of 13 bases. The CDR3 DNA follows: TGTGCCAGCCGACGAGACTTAAACAATGAGCAGTTCTTC. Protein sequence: CASRRDLNNEQFF.

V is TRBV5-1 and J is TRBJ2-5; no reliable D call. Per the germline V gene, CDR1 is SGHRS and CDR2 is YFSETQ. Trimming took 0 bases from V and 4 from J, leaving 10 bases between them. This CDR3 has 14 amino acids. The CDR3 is CASSLVSPRETQYF. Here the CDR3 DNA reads TGCGCCAGCAGCTTGGTGAGCCCCAGAGAGACCCAGTACTTC.

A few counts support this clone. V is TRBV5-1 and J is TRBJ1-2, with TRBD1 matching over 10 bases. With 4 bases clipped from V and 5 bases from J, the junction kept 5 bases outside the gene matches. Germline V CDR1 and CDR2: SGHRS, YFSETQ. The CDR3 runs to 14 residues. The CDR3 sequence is CASSQDRGLYGYTF. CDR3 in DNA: TGCGCCAGCAGCCAAGACAGGGGGCTATATGGCTACACCTTC.

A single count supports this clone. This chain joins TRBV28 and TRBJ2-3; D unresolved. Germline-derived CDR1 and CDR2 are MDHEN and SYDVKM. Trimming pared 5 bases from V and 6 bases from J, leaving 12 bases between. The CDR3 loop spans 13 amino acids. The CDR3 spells CASSGEGLDTQYF. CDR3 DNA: TGTGCCAGCAGTGGGGAAGGGTTGGATACGCAGTATTTT.

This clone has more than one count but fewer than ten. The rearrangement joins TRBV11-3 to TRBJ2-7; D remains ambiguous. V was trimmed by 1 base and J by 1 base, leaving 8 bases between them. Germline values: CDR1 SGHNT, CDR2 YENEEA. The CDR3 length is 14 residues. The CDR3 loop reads CASSLAEQSYEQYF. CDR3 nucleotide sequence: TGTGCCAGCAGCTTAGCAGAACAGTCCTACGAGCAGTACTTC.

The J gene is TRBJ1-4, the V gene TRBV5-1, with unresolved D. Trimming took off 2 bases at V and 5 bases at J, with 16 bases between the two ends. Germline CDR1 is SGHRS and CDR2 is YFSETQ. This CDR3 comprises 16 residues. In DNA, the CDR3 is TGCGCCAGCAGCTTAGGACCTGCCGACTCCAATGAAAAACTGTTTTTT. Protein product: CASSLGPADSNEKLFF. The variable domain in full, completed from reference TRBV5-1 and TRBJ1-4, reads KAGVTQTPRYLIKTRGQQVTLSCSPISGHRSVSWYQQTPGQGLQFLFEYFSETQRNKGNFPGRFSGRQFSNSRSEMNVSTLELGDSALYLCASSLGPADSNEKLFFGSGTQLSVL.

In DNA form, the CDR3 reads TGTGCCAGCAGTGAACCTTTCAGGGCGGGCAATGAGCAGTTCTTC. Encoded protein: CASSEPFRAGNEQFF. The chain has TRBV25-1 and TRBJ2-1, with D perhaps given as TRBD1 or TRBD2 (5 bases each). Between the trimmed V and J ends, which lost 2 bases and 6 bases, there was a span of 14 bases. The germline V gene encodes CDR1 MGHDK and CDR2 SYGVNS. This CDR3 comprises 15 residues.

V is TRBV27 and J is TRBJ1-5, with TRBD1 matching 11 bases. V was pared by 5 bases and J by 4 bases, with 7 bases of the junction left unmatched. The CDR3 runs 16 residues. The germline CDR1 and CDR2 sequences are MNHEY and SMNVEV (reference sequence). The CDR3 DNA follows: TGTGCCAGCAGTCCGGGACAGGGGGTATCGAATCAGCCCCAGCATTTT. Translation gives CASSPGQGVSNQPQHF.

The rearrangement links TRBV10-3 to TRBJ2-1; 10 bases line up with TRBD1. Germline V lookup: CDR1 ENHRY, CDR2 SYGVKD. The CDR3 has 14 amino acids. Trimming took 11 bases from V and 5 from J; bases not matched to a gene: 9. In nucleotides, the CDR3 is TGTGCCTCGAAAACGGGGACAGGGGACAATGAGCAGTTCTTC. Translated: CASKTGTGDNEQFF.

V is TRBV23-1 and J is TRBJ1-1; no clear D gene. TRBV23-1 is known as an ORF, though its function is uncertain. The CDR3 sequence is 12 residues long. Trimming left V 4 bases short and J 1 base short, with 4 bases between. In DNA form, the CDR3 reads TGCGCCAGCAGTCGTCGGAACACTGAAGCTTTCTTT. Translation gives CASSRRNTEAFF.

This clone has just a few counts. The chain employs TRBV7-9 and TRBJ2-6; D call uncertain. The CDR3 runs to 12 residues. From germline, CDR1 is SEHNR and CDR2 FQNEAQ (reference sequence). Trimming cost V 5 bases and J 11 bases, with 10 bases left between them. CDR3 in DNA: TGTGCCAGCAGCCGCAGGCAGGACGTCCTGACTTTC. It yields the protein CASSRRQDVLTF.

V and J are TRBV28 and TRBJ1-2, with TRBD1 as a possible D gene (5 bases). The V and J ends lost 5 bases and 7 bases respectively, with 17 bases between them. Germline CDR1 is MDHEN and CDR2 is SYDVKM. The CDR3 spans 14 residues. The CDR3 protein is CASSPPGTASGYTF. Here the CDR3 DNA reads TGTGCCAGCAGTCCCCCAGGGACGGCCAGTGGCTACACCTTC.

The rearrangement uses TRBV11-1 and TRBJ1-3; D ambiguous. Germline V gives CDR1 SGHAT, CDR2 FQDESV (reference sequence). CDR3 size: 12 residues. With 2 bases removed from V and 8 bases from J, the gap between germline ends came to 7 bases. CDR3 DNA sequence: TGTGCCAGCAGCTTACGGAGTGACACCATATATTTT. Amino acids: CASSLRSDTIYF.

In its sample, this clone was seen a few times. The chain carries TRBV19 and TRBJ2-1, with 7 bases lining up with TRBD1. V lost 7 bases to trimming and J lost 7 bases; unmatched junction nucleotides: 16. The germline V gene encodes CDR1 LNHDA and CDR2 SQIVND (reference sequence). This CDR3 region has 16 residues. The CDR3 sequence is CASNIITGANENEQFF. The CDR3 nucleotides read TGTGCCAGTAATATTATTACAGGGGCCAATGAGAATGAGCAGTTCTTC.

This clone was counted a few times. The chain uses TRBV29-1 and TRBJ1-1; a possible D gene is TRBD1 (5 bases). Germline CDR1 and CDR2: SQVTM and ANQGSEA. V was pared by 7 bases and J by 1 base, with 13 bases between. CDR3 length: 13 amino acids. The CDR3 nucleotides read TGCAGCGCTCCCGGGACGGCGAACACTGAAGCTTTCTTT. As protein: CSAPGTANTEAFF.

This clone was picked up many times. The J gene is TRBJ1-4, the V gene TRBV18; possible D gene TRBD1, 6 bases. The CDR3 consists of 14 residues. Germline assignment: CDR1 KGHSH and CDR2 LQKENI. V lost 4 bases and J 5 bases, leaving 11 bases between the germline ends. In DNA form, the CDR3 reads TGTGCCAGCTCACACGGGACACTCAATGAAAAACTGTTTTTT. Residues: CASSHGTLNEKLFF. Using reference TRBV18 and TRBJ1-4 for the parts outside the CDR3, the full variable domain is NAGVMQNPRHLVRRRGQEARLRCSPMKGHSHVYWYRQLPEEGLKFMVYLQKENIIDESGMPKERFSAEFPKEGPSILRIQQVVRGDSAAYFCASSHGTLNEKLFFGSGTQLSVL.

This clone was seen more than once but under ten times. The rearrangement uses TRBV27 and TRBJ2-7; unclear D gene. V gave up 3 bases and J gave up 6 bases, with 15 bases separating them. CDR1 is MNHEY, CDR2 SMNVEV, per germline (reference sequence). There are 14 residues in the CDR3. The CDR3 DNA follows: TGTGCCAGCAGTTTTAACTCCCCGCCCTCCGAGCAGTACTTC. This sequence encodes CASSFNSPPSEQYF.

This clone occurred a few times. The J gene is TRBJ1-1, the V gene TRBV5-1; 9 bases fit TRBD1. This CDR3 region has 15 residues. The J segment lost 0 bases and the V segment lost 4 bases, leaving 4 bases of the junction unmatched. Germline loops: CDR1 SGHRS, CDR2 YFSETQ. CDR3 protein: CASSGGTGLNTEAFF. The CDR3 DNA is TGCGCCAGCAGCGGCGGGACAGGGTTGAACACTGAAGCTTTCTTT. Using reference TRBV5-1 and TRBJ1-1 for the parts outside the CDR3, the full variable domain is KAGVTQTPRYLIKTRGQQVTLSCSPISGHRSVSWYQQTPGQGLQFLFEYFSETQRNKGNFPGRFSGRQFSNSRSEMNVSTLELGDSALYLCASSGGTGLNTEAFFGQGTRLTVV.

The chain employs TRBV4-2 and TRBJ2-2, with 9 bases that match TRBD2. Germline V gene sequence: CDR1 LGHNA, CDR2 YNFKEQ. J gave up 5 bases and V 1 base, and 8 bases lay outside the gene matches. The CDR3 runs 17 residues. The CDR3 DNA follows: TGTGCCAGCAGCCAAGTCTTAGCGGGAGTTGAGACCGGGGAGCTGTTTTTT. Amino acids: CASSQVLAGVETGELFF.

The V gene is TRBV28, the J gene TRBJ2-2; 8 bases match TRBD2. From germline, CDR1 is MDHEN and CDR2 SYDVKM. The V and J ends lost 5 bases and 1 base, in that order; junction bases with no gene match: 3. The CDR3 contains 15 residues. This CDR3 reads CASSQSGRNTGELFF. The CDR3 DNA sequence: TGTGCCAGCAGTCAAAGCGGGAGGAACACCGGGGAGCTGTTTTTT.